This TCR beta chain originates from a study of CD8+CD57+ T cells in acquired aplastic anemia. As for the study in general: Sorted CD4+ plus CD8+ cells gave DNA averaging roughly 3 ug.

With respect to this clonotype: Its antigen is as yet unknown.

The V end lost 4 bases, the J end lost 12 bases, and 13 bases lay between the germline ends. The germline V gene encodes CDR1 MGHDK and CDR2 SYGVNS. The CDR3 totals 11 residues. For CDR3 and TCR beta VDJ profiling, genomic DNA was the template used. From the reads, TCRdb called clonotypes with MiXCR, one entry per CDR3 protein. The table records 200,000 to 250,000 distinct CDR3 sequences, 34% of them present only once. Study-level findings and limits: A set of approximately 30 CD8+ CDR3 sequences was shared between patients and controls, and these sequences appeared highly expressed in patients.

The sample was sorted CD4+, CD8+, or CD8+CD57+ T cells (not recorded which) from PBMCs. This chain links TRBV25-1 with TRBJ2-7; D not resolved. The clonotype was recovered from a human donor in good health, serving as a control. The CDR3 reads CASSGNRDWYF. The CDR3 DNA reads TGTGCCAGCAGTGGAAATAGGGATTGGTACTTC.